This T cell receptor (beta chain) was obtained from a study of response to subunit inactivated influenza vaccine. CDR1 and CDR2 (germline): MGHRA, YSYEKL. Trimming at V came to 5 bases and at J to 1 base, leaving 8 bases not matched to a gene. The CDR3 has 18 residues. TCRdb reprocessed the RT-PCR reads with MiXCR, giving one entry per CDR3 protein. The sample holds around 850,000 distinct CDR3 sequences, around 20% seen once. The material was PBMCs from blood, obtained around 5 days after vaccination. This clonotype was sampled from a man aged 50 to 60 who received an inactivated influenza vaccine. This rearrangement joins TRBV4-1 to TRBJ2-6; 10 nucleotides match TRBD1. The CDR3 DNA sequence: TGCGCCAGCAGCTCTCGACAGGGGGCCCGTTCTGGGGCCAACGTCCTGACTTTC. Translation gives CASSSRQGARSGANVLTF.